The T cell receptor (beta chain) described here comes from a study of blood T cell repertoires in COVID-19. This clone was seen a single time. Per the authors' pipeline: Estimation of nucleated cell counts relied on the amplification of reference gene primers. Sequencing used immunoSEQ multiplex PCR; TCRdb keeps in-frame clones, though not all of them. V and J calls and clone size follow that table, whereas D and trimming were derived from the DNA. The sample lists around 300,000 clones; 88% were seen once. Sequencing used peripheral blood. The sequence was obtained from a woman aged 45-65 years with active or convalescent COVID-19.

The CDR3 nucleotides read TGTGCCAGCTCACGACAGTTTACAGGGAGCTCTGGAAACACCATATATTTT. Translated, it gives CASSRQFTGSSGNTIYF. V usage is TRBV18 and J usage is TRBJ1-3, with a weak D call TRBD1 (6 bases). The CDR3 spans 17 residues. V lost 4 bases, J lost 0 bases, and 16 bases lay in between. In germline, CDR1 is KGHSH, CDR2 LQKENI. Filled out from reference TRBV18 and TRBJ1-3, the complete variable domain reads NAGVMQNPRHLVRRRGQEARLRCSPMKGHSHVYWYRQLPEEGLKFMVYLQKENIIDESGMPKERFSAEFPKEGPSILRIQQVVRGDSAAYFCASSRQFTGSSGNTIYFGEGSWLTVV.